This TCR beta chain was found in a study of beta chain features in type 1 diabetes. Whole-study context: Sorted cells examined across all samples numbered 107,917,701. General observations from the study: Shortening of TCRB CDR3s, moderate but significant, appeared in all four CD4+ subsets of Type 1 diabetes patients.

One heparinised blood draw averaging around 0.12 L was given by each donor. Points on this clone: What it recognizes is unknown.

Every isolated RNA sample was fully reverse transcribed, so sequencing captured expressed TCRB transcripts. Some clones are missing from TCRdb's copy, which holds only in-frame ones; the method was immunoSEQ multiplex PCR. The sample carries about 140,000 clones, around 9.3% recorded once. V was shortened by 5 bases and J by 6 bases, with 14 bases between the two germline ends. This CDR3 comprises 13 residues. Germline V gene lookup returns CDR1 LNHDA and CDR2 SQIVND (reference sequence). The receptor comes from a man between 18 and 35 years old in good health. The V and J genes are TRBV19 and TRBJ2-7; possibly TRBD1 for D (5 bases). Material for sequencing was naive CD4+ T cells from blood. The CDR3 protein is CASSSQGKGEQYF. In nucleotides, the CDR3 is TGTGCCAGTAGTTCTCAGGGTAAGGGCGAGCAGTACTTC. Full variable domain (outside the CDR3, taken from reference TRBV19 and TRBJ2-7): DGGITQSPKYLFRKEGQNVTLSCEQNLNHDAMYWYRQDPGQGLRLIYYSQIVNDFQKGDIAEGYSVSREKKESFPLTVTSAQKNPTAFYLCASSSQGKGEQYFGPGTRLTVT.